This TCR beta chain was found in a study of blood T cells in healthy people across ages. Findings and caveats of the study: Correlation between TCR beta diversity and naive T cell percentage was strong.

The V end was cut by 2 bases, the J end by 4 bases, with 14 bases between. Germline lookup yields CDR1 KGHSH and CDR2 LQKENI. This CDR3 is 15 amino acids long. The authors isolated at least 6 million PBMCs per sample. Notes on this clonotype: No antigen is known for it.

The use of a sample-barcoded 5' primer and a J-beta primer mix characterized a second PCR of roughly 6 to 11 cycles. TCRdb independently ran MiXCR on the 5' RACE reads; one entry per CDR3 protein. The repertoire holds about a million distinct CDR3 sequences, with roughly 47% as singletons. The V and J genes are TRBV18 and TRBJ1-2; possible D gene TRBD1, 5 bases. The sample taken for sequencing was blood. The clonotype originates from a woman aged 60-75 years in good health. The CDR3 here is CASSPDLGLTYGYTF. The DNA of the CDR3 is TGTGCCAGCTCACCAGATCTGGGGCTCACCTATGGCTACACCTTC.